Presented here are 30 T cell receptor beta chains from one specimen sequenced in a study of cytomegalovirus exposure and HLA in healthy donors (dated by TCRdb to about 2017). Receptor libraries were prepared by the immunoSEQ multiplex PCR assay. A mixture of 60 forward primers for TCR Vbeta segments and 13 reverse primers for TCR Jbeta segments was used in the multiplex PCR. Sourced from immuneACCESS, this table was stored by TCRdb with only in-frame sequences that have V and J called. A share of the clones is absent; for the studies checked, an unresolved V gene accounts for under half, and the remainder has no known explanation. This sample has approximately 110,000 clones in its table, and about four fifths of those were observed once. The top ten constitute about 2.2% of the sample. Specimen: PBMCs. Receptor source: a man younger than 40 in good health and CMV-seronegative.

The rearrangement joins TRBV7-8 to TRBJ1-5, with D possibly TRBD1 on 6 matching bases. The germline V gene encodes CDR1 SGHVS and CDR2 FQNEAQ. V lost 5 bases and J lost 2, with 13 bases in between. This CDR3 comprises 15 residues. The CDR3 spells CASSPQGPRNQPQHF. The CDR3 region has the DNA TGTGCCAGCAGCCCCCAGGGGCCACGCAATCAGCCCCAGCATTTT.

V gene TRBV5-1 combines with J gene TRBJ2-1, with TRBD2 identical over 13 bases. CDR1 is SGHRS and CDR2 is YFSETQ in the germline V gene. V trimming: 0 bases; J trimming: 10 bases; junction bases outside the gene matches: 7. The CDR3 totals 16 residues. This chain's CDR3 is CASSLDTSGGAGEQFF. Here the CDR3 DNA reads TGCGCCAGCAGCTTGGACACTAGCGGGGGGGCTGGGGAGCAGTTCTTC. Drawing the rest from reference TRBV5-1 and TRBJ2-1, the complete variable domain is KAGVTQTPRYLIKTRGQQVTLSCSPISGHRSVSWYQQTPGQGLQFLFEYFSETQRNKGNFPGRFSGRQFSNSRSEMNVSTLELGDSALYLCASSLDTSGGAGEQFFGPGTRLTVL.

The gene calls are TRBV5-1 and TRBJ1-1, with D perhaps TRBD1 (5 bases). CDR1 and CDR2 from the germline V gene are SGHRS and YFSETQ. V lost 1 base and J lost 5, with 12 bases in between. The CDR3 covers 14 residues. CDR3 sequence: CASSLSQGETEAFF. CDR3 nucleotide sequence: TGCGCCAGCAGCTTGTCGCAGGGTGAAACTGAAGCTTTCTTT.

V is TRBV5-8 and J is TRBJ1-5; D possibly corresponds to TRBD1 (5 bases). The V end was cut by 2 bases, the J end by 5 bases, with 8 bases between. The CDR3 runs 13 residues. CDR1 is SGHTS and CDR2 is YDEGEE in the germline V gene. Here the CDR3 reads CASSLRGDQPQHF. In DNA, the CDR3 is TGTGCCAGCAGCTTAAGGGGCGATCAGCCCCAGCATTTT.

V and J are TRBV5-6 and TRBJ2-7; D perhaps matches TRBD1 (5 bases). V lost 0 bases to trimming and J lost 5 bases, with 9 bases between them. CDR3 length equals 13 residues. The V gene's germline CDR1 is SGHDT and CDR2 YYEEEE. The CDR3 reads CASSLVQGNEQYF. The CDR3, as DNA: TGTGCCAGCAGCTTGGTGCAGGGAAACGAGCAGTACTTC.

The genes are TRBV9 and TRBJ2-5; 7 bases match TRBD2. V lost 2 bases, J lost 5 bases, and 12 bases stayed unmatched. The CDR3 length is 16 residues. Germline CDR1 SGDLS, CDR2 YYNGEE. CDR3 in DNA: TGTGCCAGCAGCGTTGGGAGGGCCGCCGGTGGGGAGACCCAGTACTTC. It codes for CASSVGRAAGGETQYF.

The V call is TRBV28, the J call TRBJ2-3, with D possibly matching TRBD2 (7 bases). V was trimmed by 2 bases and J by 8 bases, leaving 11 bases between them. Germline CDR1 MDHEN, CDR2 SYDVKM. This CDR3 comprises 13 residues. CDR3 in DNA: TGTGCCAGCAGTTTACCGGGGGGCGGTACGCAGTATTTT. This sequence encodes CASSLPGGGTQYF.

This chain links TRBV5-1 with TRBJ2-1; D ambiguous. This CDR3 region has 14 residues. Trimming removed 4 bases at V and 6 bases at J, with 14 bases between. Germline CDR1 is SGHRS and CDR2 is YFSETQ. In DNA form, the CDR3 reads TGCGCCAGCAGCCGAGATTCGACTCTCAATGAGCAGTTCTTC. Translating gives CASSRDSTLNEQFF.

This rearrangement joins TRBV14 to TRBJ1-1; D uncertain. Germline V lookup: CDR1 SGHDN, CDR2 FVKESK. V was pared by 5 bases and J by 7 bases, with 29 bases between. The CDR3 contains 18 residues. The CDR3 protein is CASSDQLNPAPTPGEAFF. The CDR3 coding sequence is TGTGCCAGCAGCGACCAACTCAATCCCGCCCCTACCCCGGGTGAAGCTTTCTTT.

This chain joins TRBV5-1 and TRBJ2-7; D is perhaps TRBD1 (5 bases). The V gene lost 2 bases and the J gene lost 6 bases, with 18 bases spanning the gap. The CDR3 has 15 amino acids. Germline assignment: CDR1 SGHRS and CDR2 YFSETQ. CDR3 bases: TGCGCCAGCAGCTTAGAACAGGCCTCGCGTAGCGAGCAGTACTTC. Protein sequence: CASSLEQASRSEQYF.

J is TRBJ1-5 and V is TRBV15; D ambiguous. The CDR3 runs to 18 residues. The V gene lost 0 bases and the J gene lost 0 bases, with 15 bases spanning the gap. Germline assignment: CDR1 LNHNV and CDR2 YYDKDF (reference sequence). The CDR3 DNA reads as TGTGCCACCAGCAGAGATCTTGGCCGGGGAAATAGCAATCAGCCCCAGCATTTT. Its translation: CATSRDLGRGNSNQPQHF.

In this sample, this clone turned up once. CDR3 sequence (DNA): TGTGCCAGCAGCGTGTCACTAGCGGGGGGGAACACCGGGGAGCTGTTTTTT. Translating it yields CASSVSLAGGNTGELFF. The V and J genes are TRBV5-6 and TRBJ2-2, with TRBD2 matching over 12 bases. The CDR3 has 17 amino acids. CDR1 SGHDT and CDR2 YYEEEE come from the germline V gene. V shed 4 bases, J shed 1 base, and the junction held 5 bases outside the gene matches.

The V gene is TRBV25-1, the J gene TRBJ1-1; TRBD1 might be the D (6 bases). V was cut by 3 bases and J by 13 bases, with 21 bases left in between. CDR1 and CDR2 from the germline V gene are MGHDK and SYGVNS. This CDR3 spans 14 amino acids. DNA of the CDR3: TGTGCCAGCAGTGAGTGGGCGGGGGGCAAAAGGCTTTTCTTT. Translating gives CASSEWAGGKRLFF.

The rearrangement links TRBV5-4 to TRBJ1-2; 7 nucleotides align to TRBD1. The V gene end was trimmed by 4 bases and the J gene end by 2 bases; junction bases not matched to a gene: 5. CDR1 and CDR2 (germline): SGHNT, YYREEE (reference sequence). CDR3 size: 14 residues. The CDR3 loop is CASSKVGQNYGYTF. CDR3 nucleotide sequence: TGTGCCAGCAGCAAGGTGGGACAGAACTATGGCTACACCTTC.

This clone turned up a few times. The rearrangement uses TRBV6-1 and TRBJ2-6; perhaps TRBD2 as D (5 bases). Germline V CDR1 and CDR2: MNHNS, SASEGT. Trimming stripped 5 bases from V and 2 bases from J, with 10 bases between. The CDR3 covers 15 residues. CDR3 protein: CASSTDSPGANVLTF. The CDR3 DNA follows: TGTGCCAGCAGTACGGACTCTCCTGGGGCCAACGTCCTGACTTTC.

This clone was observed a handful of times. The genes are TRBV7-9 and TRBJ2-3, with a tentative D call TRBD1 (6 bases). V gave up 5 bases and J gave up 5 bases, with 8 bases separating them. The germline CDR1 and CDR2 sequences are SEHNR and FQNEAQ (reference sequence). This CDR3 spans 12 amino acids. In DNA form, the CDR3 reads TGTGCCAGCAGCATCAGGGGAGATACGCAGTATTTT. Translating gives CASSIRGDTQYF.

The rearrangement uses TRBV18 and TRBJ2-5; possible D gene TRBD1, 6 bases. The CDR3 runs 12 residues. The germline V gene encodes CDR1 KGHSH and CDR2 LQKENI. The V and J ends lost 5 bases and 11 bases respectively, with 15 bases between them. The CDR3 loop reads CASSGRQDGQYF. CDR3 DNA sequence: TGTGCCAGCTCAGGACGACAGGACGGGCAGTACTTC.

This clone was detected a few times. The chain uses TRBV7-9 and TRBJ1-6; the D is unclear. CDR3 size: 14 residues. V lost 6 bases and J lost 7, with 13 bases in between. Germline V gene lookup returns CDR1 SEHNR and CDR2 FQNEAQ (reference sequence). The CDR3 is CASSLFNANSPLHF. CDR3 bases: TGTGCCAGCAGTTTGTTCAACGCGAATTCACCCCTCCACTTT. The variable domain in full, with the rest retrieved from reference TRBV7-9 and TRBJ1-6, is DTGVSQNPRHKITKRGQNVTFRCDPISEHNRLYWYRQTLGQGPEFLTYFQNEAQLEKSRLLSDRFSAERPKGSFSTLEIQRTEQGDSAMYLCASSLFNANSPLHFGNGTRLTVT.

The rearrangement uses TRBV7-2 and TRBJ1-4, with 11 bases lining up with TRBD1. Germline loops: CDR1 SGHTA, CDR2 FQGNSA. V gave up 0 bases and J gave up 7 bases; unmatched junction bases: 4. CDR3 length equals 16 residues. The CDR3 loop reads CASSLAAGTGGEKLFF. In nucleotides, the CDR3 is TGTGCCAGCAGCTTAGCTGCCGGGACAGGGGGTGAAAAACTGTTTTTT.

V and J are TRBV19 and TRBJ1-5; no clear D gene. Between the trimmed V and J ends, which lost 5 bases and 2 bases, there was a span of 13 bases. This CDR3 contains 15 residues. Per the germline V gene, CDR1 is LNHDA and CDR2 is SQIVND (reference sequence). CDR3 loop: CASSETTEGNQPQHF. In nucleotides, the CDR3 is TGTGCCAGTAGTGAAACCACTGAGGGCAATCAGCCCCAGCATTTT.

The V call is TRBV18, the J call TRBJ1-1, with 9 bases matching TRBD1. Trimming at V came to 6 bases and at J to 4 bases, leaving 12 bases not matched to a gene. The CDR3 is 16 amino acids. Per germline, CDR1 KGHSH and CDR2 LQKENI. The CDR3 loop reads CASSLQGAIVSTEAFF. The CDR3, as DNA: TGTGCCAGCTCGCTACAGGGGGCAATTGTGAGCACTGAAGCTTTCTTT.

This chain connects TRBV19 to TRBJ2-3; the match to TRBD2 covers 13 bases. The CDR3 length is 14 residues. J gave up 6 bases and V 6 bases, and 3 bases lay outside the gene matches. Germline assignment: CDR1 LNHDA and CDR2 SQIVND (reference sequence). The CDR3 nucleotides read TGTGCCAGTAGACTAGCGGGGGGGCTTGATACGCAGTATTTT. As protein: CASRLAGGLDTQYF.

The genes are TRBV7-7 and TRBJ2-5, with D possibly TRBD2 on 7 matching bases. The germline gives CDR1 SSHAT, CDR2 FNYEAQ (reference sequence). Trimming removed 5 bases at V and 5 bases at J, with 15 bases between. This CDR3 contains 14 residues. The CDR3 nucleotides are TGTGCCAGCAGCCCGACGGGGGGCGGGGAGACCCAGTACTTC. Its translation: CASSPTGGGETQYF.

V gene TRBV5-8 combines with J gene TRBJ2-3; 12 bases are a match to TRBD2. V dropped 5 bases and J dropped 6; count of bases not matched to a gene: 7. Germline CDR1 reads SGHTS; CDR2 reads YDEGEE. CDR3 length: 15 residues. CDR3 sequence (DNA): TGTGCCAGCAGAACCGGACTAGCGGGATGGGATACGCAGTATTTT. This codes for CASRTGLAGWDTQYF.

This chain uses TRBV18 with TRBJ2-7, with TRBD2 as a possible D gene (5 bases). The CDR3 has 13 residues. Germline V gives CDR1 KGHSH, CDR2 LQKENI. Trimming shortened V by 2 bases and J by 12 bases, and 17 bases separated the two germline ends. The CDR3: CASSPYLEDLLYF. The CDR3 DNA sequence: TGTGCCAGCTCACCATATTTGGAGGACCTGCTGTACTTC. The full variable domain, completed using reference TRBV18 and TRBJ2-7, is NAGVMQNPRHLVRRRGQEARLRCSPMKGHSHVYWYRQLPEEGLKFMVYLQKENIIDESGMPKERFSAEFPKEGPSILRIQQVVRGDSAAYFCASSPYLEDLLYFGPGTRLTVT.

This chain joins TRBV4-1 and TRBJ2-2, with 14 nucleotides matching TRBD2. V trimming: 5 bases; J trimming: 2 bases; junction bases outside the gene matches: 4. Germline V gene data show CDR1 as MGHRA and CDR2 as YSYEKL. The CDR3 sequence is 17 residues long. CDR3 loop: CASSLGTSGRNTGELFF. Here the CDR3 DNA reads TGCGCCAGCAGCTTGGGGACTAGCGGGAGAAACACCGGGGAGCTGTTTTTT.

Of note for this clone: The sample contains more than one DNA sequence encoding this CDR3. The gene calls are TRBV6-5 and TRBJ1-2, with D possibly being TRBD1 (5 bases). Germline CDR1 MNHEY, CDR2 SVGAGI. This CDR3 spans 12 amino acids. Trimming took 2 bases from V and 8 from J, leaving 9 bases between them. CDR3 in DNA: TGTGCCAGCAGTTACAACGGGGGAGGCTACACCTTC. It codes for CASSYNGGGYTF.

V usage is TRBV9 and J usage is TRBJ2-7; D possibly corresponds to TRBD1 (6 bases). V lost 0 bases, J lost 6 bases, and 16 bases lay in between. The CDR3 covers 15 residues. The germline gives CDR1 SGDLS, CDR2 YYNGEE. The CDR3 region is CASSVGAGAYTEQYF. The CDR3 DNA reads TGTGCCAGCAGCGTAGGGGCAGGGGCGTATACCGAGCAGTACTTC.

CDR3 in DNA: TGTGCCTGGAGTGTTGGCAGGTTAGGAAATTCACCCCTCCACTTT. Amino acid sequence: CAWSVGRLGNSPLHF. The chain employs TRBV30 and TRBJ1-6; D is unclear. This CDR3 region has 15 residues. The V and J ends lost 0 bases and 7 bases respectively, with 13 bases between them. Germline CDR1 reads GTSNPN; CDR2 reads SVGIG (reference sequence).

This CDR3 is CASSLALRGGGDTQYF. The CDR3 DNA reads TGTGCCAGCAGCTTAGCGCTTAGGGGAGGGGGAGATACGCAGTATTTT. This chain connects TRBV7-2 to TRBJ2-3; possible D gene TRBD2, 7 bases. CDR1 and CDR2 (germline): SGHTA, FQGNSA. The CDR3 spans 16 residues. Trimming pared 0 bases from V and 5 bases from J, leaving 15 bases between. Full variable domain (missing parts from reference TRBV7-2 and TRBJ2-3): GAGVSQSPSNKVTEKGKDVELRCDPISGHTALYWYRQSLGQGLEFLIYFQGNSAPDKSGLPSDRFSAERTGGSVSTLTIQRTQQEDSAVYLCASSLALRGGGDTQYFGPGTRLTVL.